This T cell receptor (beta chain) originates from a study of blood T cells in healthy people across ages. The CDR3 is 12 amino acids. Germline assignment: CDR1 DFQATT and CDR2 SNEGSKA (reference sequence). PCR was performed a second time for about 7 to 11 cycles using a sample-barcoded 5' primer and a J-beta primer mix. Every molecule of cDNA carried a tag from a template-switch adaptor with 12 random nucleotides. MiXCR, run by TCRdb on the 5' RACE reads, gives a single entry per CDR3 protein. Altogether about a million distinct CDR3 sequences are present, roughly half being singletons, with the ten largest covering about 21%. In its sample, this clonotype was seen once.

The chain uses TRBV20-1 and TRBJ2-4, with no clear D. The DNA end favors TRBJ2-7, so the J call may be wrong. The receptor comes from a woman aged 55 to 70 in good health. The specimen was blood. The CDR3 coding sequence is TGCAGTACAAACAGAGATACCTACGAGCAGTACTTC. It encodes CSTNRDTYEQYF.